This is a list of T cell receptor beta chains from one sample in a study of T cells after yellow fever vaccination. One entry per CDR3 protein results from TCRdb running MiXCR on the 5' RACE reads. The table shows 250,000 to 350,000 distinct CDR3 sequences, with around 4.4% occurring only once. Specimen: PBMCs, collected 15 days after the yellow fever booster vaccination. The source of these receptors is a man younger than 35 who received the YFV17D yellow fever vaccine. CDR3s include the opening cysteine and the closing phenylalanine or tryptophan. The order of the fields is D gene, V gene, CDR3 protein. The D gene is left open where the match is weak.

>TRBD1|TRBV2
CASTDTWDRGYEQYF
>NA|TRBV4-3
CASSQAGGAYNEQFF
>NA|TRBV4-3
CASSQERQGNPLFF
>NA|TRBV12-3/TRBV12-4
CASSLGGASTGEKLFF
>NA|TRBV5-1
CASSFDSETYEQYF
>NA|TRBV7-2
CASSLRGSTDTQYF
>NA|TRBV19
CASGERPEHSPLHF
>NA|TRBV20-1
CSARSSTSSGNTIYF
>TRBD2|TRBV7-2
CASSRTSGGPPYNEQFF
>NA|TRBV6-5
CASSNGYEQYF
>NA|TRBV21-1
CASSKNKVGGYTF
>TRBD1|TRBV9
CASSAIGQGAMDTEAFF
>NA|TRBV7-6
CASSPGKGFGQPQHF
>NA|TRBV7-2
CASSTQGTTEAFF
>NA|TRBV18
CASSPQYQTDTQYF
>TRBD1|TRBV15
CATSRNTGETEAFF
>TRBD2|TRBV10-1
CASRVGLAGEQYF
>NA|TRBV5-1
CASTPGYSGNTIYF
>NA|TRBV6-5
CASSRRESYNEQFF
>NA|TRBV5-1
CASSLEDWGELFF
>NA|TRBV20-1
CSAFNSYGYTF
>NA|TRBV11-2
CASSSQGEEPQHF
>NA|TRBV10-3
CAISFGLRETQYF
>TRBD2|TRBV3-1
CASSQMGRGAPGANVLTF
>NA|TRBV6-2/TRBV6-3
CASSRPAGLNEQYF
>NA|TRBV6-6
CASSYGDAEAFF
>NA|TRBV7-9
CASSLVSETEAFF
>NA|TRBV30
CAWAVFRAQGYTF
>NA|TRBV6-6
CASSYGLREQYF
>TRBD1|TRBV6-2/TRBV6-3
CASSSGQEPEAFF
>NA|TRBV2
CASSEYTGELFF
>TRBD1|TRBV5-1
CASSLEDRGTDTQYF
>NA|TRBV28
CASSFASAGTDTQYF
>NA|TRBV6-5
CASSVGHTYEQYF
>NA|TRBV2
CASSREQNTGELFF
>NA|TRBV5-1
CASSWTRPNEKLFF
>NA|TRBV28
CASTSGGLPQHF
>TRBD1|TRBV6-5
CASSTRDRDGYTF
>NA|TRBV18
CASSGETQYF
>TRBD2|TRBV4-3
CASSPGLADRTDTQYF
>NA|TRBV28
CASSFGGVAGNTIYF
>NA|TRBV7-9
CASSSPGTLYEQYF
>NA|TRBV7-2
CASSERLGGFSDTQYF
>NA|TRBV7-9
CASSLYRADDNSPLHF
>NA|TRBV7-9
CASSLPRTDNYGYTF
>NA|TRBV29-1
CSARAPTSYEQYF
>TRBD2|TRBV5-8
CASSPSPSSGSYNEQFF
>TRBD2|TRBV5-1
CASSVTSGGFEQFF
>NA|TRBV7-2
CASSRGRTTYEQYF
>NA|TRBV12-3/TRBV12-4
CASSSFWGGLKETQYF
>NA|TRBV12-3/TRBV12-4
CASARGISGNTIYF
>NA|TRBV5-1
CASSLDRWDTEAFF
>NA|TRBV12-3/TRBV12-4
CASSLVSGAAETQYF
>TRBD2|TRBV7-9
CASSLTSGGWNTGELFF
>TRBD1|TRBV6-2/TRBV6-3
CASSLPGQEYKTDTQYF